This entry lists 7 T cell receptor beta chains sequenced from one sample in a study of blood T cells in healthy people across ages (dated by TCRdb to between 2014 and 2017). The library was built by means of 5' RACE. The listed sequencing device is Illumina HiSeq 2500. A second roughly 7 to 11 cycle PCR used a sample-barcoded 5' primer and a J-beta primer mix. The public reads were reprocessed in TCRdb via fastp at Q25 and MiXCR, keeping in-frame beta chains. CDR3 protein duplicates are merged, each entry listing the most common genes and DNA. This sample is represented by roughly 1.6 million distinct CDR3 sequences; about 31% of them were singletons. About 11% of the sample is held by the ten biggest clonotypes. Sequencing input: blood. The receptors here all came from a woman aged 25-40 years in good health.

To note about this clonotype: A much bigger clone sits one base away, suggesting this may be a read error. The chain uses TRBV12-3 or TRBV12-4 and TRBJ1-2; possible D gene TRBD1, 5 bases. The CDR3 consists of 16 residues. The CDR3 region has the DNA TGTGCCGGCAGTTTAGTCCAAGGCAGGGCTAACTATGGCTACACCTTC. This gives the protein CAGSLVQGRANYGYTF.

CDR3 protein: CSAPKTGYAEAFF. The CDR3 DNA reads TGCAGTGCTCCTAAGACAGGATACGCTGAAGCTTTCTTT. V is TRBV20-1 and J is TRBJ1-1, with D perhaps TRBD1 (6 bases). The germline V gene has CDR1 DFQATT and CDR2 SNEGSKA (reference sequence). Between the trimmed V and J ends, which lost 5 bases and 6 bases, there was a span of 16 bases. The CDR3 is made up of 13 amino acids.

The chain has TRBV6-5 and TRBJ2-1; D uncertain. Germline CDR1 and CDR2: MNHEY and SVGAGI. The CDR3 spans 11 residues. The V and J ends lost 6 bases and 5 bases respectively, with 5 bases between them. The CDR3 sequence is CASRSHNEQFF. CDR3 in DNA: TGTGCCAGCAGAAGTCACAATGAGCAGTTCTTC.

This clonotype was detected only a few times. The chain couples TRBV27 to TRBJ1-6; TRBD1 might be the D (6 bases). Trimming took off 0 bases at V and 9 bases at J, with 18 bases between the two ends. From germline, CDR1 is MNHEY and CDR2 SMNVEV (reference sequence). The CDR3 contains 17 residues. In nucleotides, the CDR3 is TGTGCCAGCAGTTTATCGGCCACGACAGGCGGTTCTTCACCCCTCCACTTT. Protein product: CASSLSATTGGSSPLHF.

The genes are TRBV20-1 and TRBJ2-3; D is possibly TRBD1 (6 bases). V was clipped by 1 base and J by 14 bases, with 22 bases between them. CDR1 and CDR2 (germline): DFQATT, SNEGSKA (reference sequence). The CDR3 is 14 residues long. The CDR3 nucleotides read TGCAGTGCTAGAGGGGAGTCAGGGGCCTCCCCGGTGTATTTT. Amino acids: CSARGESGASPVYF.

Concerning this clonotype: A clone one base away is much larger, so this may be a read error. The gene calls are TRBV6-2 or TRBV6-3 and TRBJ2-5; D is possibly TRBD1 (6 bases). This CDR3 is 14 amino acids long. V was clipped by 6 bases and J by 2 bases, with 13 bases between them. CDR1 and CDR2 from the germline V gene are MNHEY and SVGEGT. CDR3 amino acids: CASRYTTGQETQYF. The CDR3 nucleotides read TGTGCCAGCAGGTATACTACAGGGCAAGAGACCCAGTACTTC.

CDR3 DNA: TGTGCCAGCAGCGTAGCGGGGACCGCCGCAGATACGCAGTATTTT. Translating gives CASSVAGTAADTQYF. The chain couples TRBV9 to TRBJ2-3; D is tentatively TRBD1 or TRBD2 (5 bases each). Germline V gives CDR1 SGDLS, CDR2 YYNGEE. V dropped 0 bases and J dropped 4 bases, with 12 bases sitting between them. This CDR3 contains 15 residues.